The 16 T cell receptor beta chains below all came from one sample that was sequenced in a study of T cells after yellow fever vaccination. TCRdb re-called the 5' RACE reads through MiXCR, storing one row per CDR3 protein. The sample contains 110,000 or so distinct CDR3 sequences, about 6.8% of which appear only once. The starting material was CD4+ T cells sorted from PBMCs, obtained about 49 days after the first yellow fever vaccination. Source of these receptors: a man in his late teens or twenties who received the YFV17D yellow fever vaccine.

A few counts support this clonotype. The chain links TRBV6-1 to TRBJ1-4, with D possibly matching TRBD1 (5 bases). There are 12 residues in the CDR3. The germline gives CDR1 MNHNS, CDR2 SASEGT. The V end lost 8 bases, the J end lost 6 bases, and 10 bases lay between the germline ends. The CDR3 DNA is TGTGCCAGCGCGGGGGAGGATGAAAAACTGTTTTTT. It is translated as CASAGEDEKLFF.

This clonotype has a count of ten or more. The J gene is TRBJ2-5, the V gene TRBV5-1; D call uncertain. V was shortened by 0 bases and J by 10 bases, with 16 bases between the two germline ends. The CDR3 sequence is 14 residues long. The V gene's germline CDR1 is SGHRS and CDR2 YFSETQ. CDR3: CASSLGSQPPVQYF. DNA for the CDR3: TGCGCCAGCAGCTTGGGGTCGCAGCCCCCAGTCCAGTACTTC.

This clonotype was counted at least ten times. This rearrangement joins TRBV20-1 to TRBJ2-7, with TRBD2 identical over 13 bases. The V and J ends lost 3 bases and 4 bases, in that order; junction bases with no gene match: 0. This CDR3 has 13 residues. Germline V gene lookup returns CDR1 DFQATT and CDR2 SNEGSKA (reference sequence). Here the CDR3 reads CSARTSGGYEQYF. The CDR3 DNA reads TGCAGTGCTAGGACTAGCGGGGGGTACGAGCAGTACTTC.

In its sample, this clonotype was seen many times. The chain uses TRBV24-1 and TRBJ2-1, with 10 bases matching TRBD2. Germline lookup yields CDR1 KGHDR and CDR2 SFDVKD. The CDR3 covers 15 residues. The J segment lost 5 bases and the V segment lost 1 base, leaving 1 base of the junction unmatched. The CDR3 loop reads CATSDLAGGDNEQFF. CDR3 DNA sequence: TGTGCCACCAGTGATTTAGCGGGGGGGGACAATGAGCAGTTCTTC.

This clonotype occurred many times. V usage is TRBV20-1 and J usage is TRBJ1-1; weak D call: TRBD1 (5 bases). Looked up from germline, CDR1 is DFQATT and CDR2 is SNEGSKA (reference sequence). The CDR3 has 14 amino acids. V was cut by 2 bases and J by 4 bases, with 14 bases left in between. CDR3 amino acids: CSARRRGPSTEAFF. The CDR3 coding sequence is TGCAGTGCTAGACGGCGGGGCCCGAGCACTGAAGCTTTCTTT.

The table lists this clonotype with many counts. V and J are TRBV7-3 and TRBJ2-5, with TRBD2 as a possible D gene (6 bases). The germline V gene encodes CDR1 SGHTA and CDR2 FQGTGA. V lost 4 bases to trimming and J lost 1 base, with 7 bases between them. The CDR3 sequence is 13 residues long. CDR3 loop: CASSSGLQETQYF. CDR3 nucleotide sequence: TGTGCCAGCAGCTCGGGACTCCAAGAGACCCAGTACTTC.

This clonotype has a count of ten or more. J is TRBJ2-5 and V is TRBV3-1, with TRBD1 matching 9 bases. Germline assignment: CDR1 LGHDT and CDR2 YNNKEL (reference sequence). The CDR3 consists of 16 residues. The V segment lost 4 bases and the J segment 0 bases; nucleotides outside the gene matches: 6. The CDR3 coding sequence is TGTGCCAGCAGCCGAGCCGGGACAGGGTACCAAGAGACCCAGTACTTC. The encoded protein is CASSRAGTGYQETQYF.

This clonotype has more than one count but fewer than ten. The V call is TRBV4-3, the J call TRBJ1-2; weak D call: TRBD1 (6 bases). Germline V gives CDR1 LGHNA, CDR2 YSLEER. V was cut by 1 base and J by 4 bases, with 19 bases left in between. CDR3 length: 17 residues. CDR3 residues: CASSQVGGGRGGYGYTF. In DNA, the CDR3 is TGCGCCAGCAGCCAAGTTGGCGGGGGAAGAGGGGGCTATGGCTACACCTTC.

This clonotype was observed at least ten times. The gene calls are TRBV9 and TRBJ2-5, with 9 bases identical to TRBD1. The germline gives CDR1 SGDLS, CDR2 YYNGEE. Losses at the gene ends were 3 bases for V and 2 bases for J; bases not matched to a gene: 5. The CDR3 is made up of 15 amino acids. Here the CDR3 DNA reads TGTGCCAGCAGCGAGGGACAGGGAATACAAGAGACCCAGTACTTC. It specifies CASSEGQGIQETQYF.

Worth noting for this clonotype: Just one base apart from a much larger clone, this may be a read error. The chain employs TRBV20-1 and TRBJ2-3; D is ambiguous. The CDR3 extends over 12 amino acids. From germline, CDR1 is DFQATT and CDR2 SNEGSKA (reference sequence). This chain's CDR3 is CSPSNSADTQYF. CDR3 in DNA: TGCAGTCCTAGTAACAGCGCAGATACGCAGTATTTT.

The sample holds many counts of this clonotype. The genes are TRBV4-2 and TRBJ1-6, with TRBD1 matching over 7 bases. Germline CDR1 is LGHNA and CDR2 is YNFKEQ. Trimming took 2 bases from V and 9 from J; bases not matched to a gene: 10. CDR3 length: 16 residues. The CDR3 spells CASSQKNSGQTSPLHF. Here the CDR3 DNA reads TGTGCCAGCAGCCAAAAAAATTCGGGACAGACTTCACCCCTCCACTTT.

This clonotype was recorded at least ten times. This sequence joins TRBV5-1 and TRBJ2-7, with 8 bases aligning to TRBD1. Germline V gene lookup returns CDR1 SGHRS and CDR2 YFSETQ. V dropped 9 bases and J dropped 4; count of bases not matched to a gene: 18. CDR3 length: 16 amino acids. Here the CDR3 DNA reads TGCGCCAACCGTAACCCATCGGACAGGGATAAATACGAGCAGTACTTC. Translated: CANRNPSDRDKYEQYF. Filled out from reference TRBV5-1 and TRBJ2-7, the complete variable domain reads KAGVTQTPRYLIKTRGQQVTLSCSPISGHRSVSWYQQTPGQGLQFLFEYFSETQRNKGNFPGRFSGRQFSNSRSEMNVSTLELGDSALYLCANRNPSDRDKYEQYFGPGTRLTVT.

This clonotype was picked up many times. The rearrangement joins TRBV5-1 to TRBJ1-2; 7 nucleotides align to TRBD1. CDR1 SGHRS and CDR2 YFSETQ come from the germline V gene. CDR3 length equals 15 residues. V shed 4 bases and J 7 bases; nucleotides not matched to a gene: 13. In DNA, the CDR3 is TGCGCCAGCAGCCTACAAGGACAGGCGGTCGGTGGCTACACCTTC. Translating gives CASSLQGQAVGGYTF.

This clonotype was recorded many times. The rearrangement uses TRBV27 and TRBJ2-7; 9 bases line up with TRBD1. Germline assignment: CDR1 MNHEY and CDR2 SMNVEV (reference sequence). After removal of 4 bases from V and 4 bases from J, the junction contained 11 bases not matched to a gene. The CDR3 runs to 16 residues. CDR3 in amino acids: CASSSRRGQGRYEQYF. The CDR3 DNA reads as TGTGCCAGCAGTTCCCGCCGAGGACAGGGGAGATACGAGCAGTACTTC.

Worth noting for this clonotype: This clone may be a read error of a much larger clone one base away. J is TRBJ2-3 and V is TRBV3-1, with TRBD2 matching 8 bases. CDR1 is LGHDT and CDR2 is YNNKEL in the germline V gene (reference sequence). This CDR3 is 17 amino acids long. The V segment lost 0 bases and the J segment 6 bases; nucleotides outside the gene matches: 11. CDR3 sequence (DNA): TGTGCCAGCAGCCAAGAAGGGTTAGCGGGGTCCTTGGATACGCAGTATTTT. This codes for CASSQEGLAGSLDTQYF.

This clonotype was observed many times. V is TRBV5-6 and J is TRBJ1-5; possible D gene TRBD1, 5 bases. The CDR3 length is 15 residues. The germline V gene encodes CDR1 SGHDT and CDR2 YYEEEE. Between the trimmed V and J ends, which lost 0 bases and 3 bases, there was a span of 10 bases. As DNA, the CDR3 is TGTGCCAGCAGCTTGGCAGGGCTTCTCAATCAGCCCCAGCATTTT. This translates into CASSLAGLLNQPQHF.